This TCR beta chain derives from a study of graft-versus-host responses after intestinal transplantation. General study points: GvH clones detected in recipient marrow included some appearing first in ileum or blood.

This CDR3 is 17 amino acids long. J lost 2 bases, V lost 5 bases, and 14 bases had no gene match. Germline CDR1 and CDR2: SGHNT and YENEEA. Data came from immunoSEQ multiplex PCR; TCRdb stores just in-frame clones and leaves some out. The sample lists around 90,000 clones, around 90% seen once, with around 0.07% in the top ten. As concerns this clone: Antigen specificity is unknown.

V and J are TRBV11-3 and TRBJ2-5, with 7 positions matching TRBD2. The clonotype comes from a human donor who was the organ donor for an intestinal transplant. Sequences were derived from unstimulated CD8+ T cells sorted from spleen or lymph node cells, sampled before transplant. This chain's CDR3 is CASSRPTIGRGQETQYF. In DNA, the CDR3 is TGTGCCAGCAGCCGCCCCACGATCGGGCGGGGGCAAGAGACCCAGTACTTC.